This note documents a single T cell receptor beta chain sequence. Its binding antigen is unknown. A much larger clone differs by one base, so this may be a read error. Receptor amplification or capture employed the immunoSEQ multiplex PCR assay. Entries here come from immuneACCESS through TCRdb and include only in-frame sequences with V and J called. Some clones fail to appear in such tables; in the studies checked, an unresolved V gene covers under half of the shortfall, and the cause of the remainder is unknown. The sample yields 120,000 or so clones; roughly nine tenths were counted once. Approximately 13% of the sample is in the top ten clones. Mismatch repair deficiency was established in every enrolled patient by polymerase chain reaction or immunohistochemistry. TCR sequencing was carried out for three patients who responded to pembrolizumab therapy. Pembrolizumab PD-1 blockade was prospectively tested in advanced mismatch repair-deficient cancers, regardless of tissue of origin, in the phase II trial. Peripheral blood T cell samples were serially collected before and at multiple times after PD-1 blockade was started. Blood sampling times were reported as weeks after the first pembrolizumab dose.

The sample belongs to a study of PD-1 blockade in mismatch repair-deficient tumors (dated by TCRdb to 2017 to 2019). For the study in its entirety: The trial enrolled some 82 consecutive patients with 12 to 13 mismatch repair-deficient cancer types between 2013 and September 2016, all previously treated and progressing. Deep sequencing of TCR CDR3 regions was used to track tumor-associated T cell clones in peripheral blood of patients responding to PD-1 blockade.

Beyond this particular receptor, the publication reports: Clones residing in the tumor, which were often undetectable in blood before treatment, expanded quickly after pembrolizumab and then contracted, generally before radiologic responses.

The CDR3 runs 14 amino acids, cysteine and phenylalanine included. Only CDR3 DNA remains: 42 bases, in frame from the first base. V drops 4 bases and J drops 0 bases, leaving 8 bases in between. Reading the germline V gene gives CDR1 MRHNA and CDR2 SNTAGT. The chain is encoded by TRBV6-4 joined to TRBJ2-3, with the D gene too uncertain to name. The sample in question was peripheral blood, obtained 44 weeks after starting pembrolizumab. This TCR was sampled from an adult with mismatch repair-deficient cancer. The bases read TGTGCCAGCAGTGCTACCGGGAGCACAGATACGCAGTATTTT. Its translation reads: CASSATGSTDTQYF.